Presented here are 14 T cell receptor beta chains from one specimen sequenced in a study of blood T cells in healthy people across ages. Together with a sample-barcoded 5' primer, a J-beta primer mix was included in a second PCR lasting roughly 7 to 11 cycles. Via MiXCR, TCRdb re-called the 5' RACE reads, giving one row per CDR3 protein. Among 1.5 million to 2 million distinct CDR3 sequences listed, approximately 28% were seen once. Specimen: blood. The receptors stem from a woman aged 30 to 39 in good health.

The chain combines TRBV7-9 with TRBJ2-6, with D possibly being TRBD1 (6 bases). Germline V gene lookup returns CDR1 SEHNR and CDR2 FQNEAQ (reference sequence). The CDR3 length is 17 residues. The V end lost 5 bases, the J end lost 1 base, and 15 bases lay between the germline ends. The CDR3 DNA reads TGTGCCAGCAGCCCAATACAGGGCGGGTCTGGGGCCAACGTCCTGACTTTC. Translated, it gives CASSPIQGGSGANVLTF.

V is TRBV10-3 and J is TRBJ2-5, with TRBD2 identical over 11 bases. Germline V CDR1 and CDR2: ENHRY, SYGVKD. V dropped 11 bases and J dropped 11; count of bases not matched to a gene: 16. The CDR3 is 14 amino acids. CDR3 sequence reads: CAAGDSGGASEQYF. The CDR3 bases are TGTGCCGCCGGGGATAGCGGGGGGGCTAGTGAGCAGTACTTC.

The rearrangement links TRBV11-2 to TRBJ2-7; D might be TRBD2 (6 bases). The CDR3 contains 14 residues. The ends were cut back, 4 bases at V and 2 bases at J, with 12 bases in the middle. Germline V gene data show CDR1 as SGHAT and CDR2 as FQNNGV. Here the CDR3 DNA reads TGTGCCAGCAGCTCCGTGGCGGGACCCTACGAGCAGTACTTC. It encodes CASSSVAGPYEQYF.

This clonotype was detected a few times. The genes are TRBV10-3 and TRBJ2-4; 8 nucleotides agree with TRBD1. V shed 0 bases and J 1 base; nucleotides not matched to a gene: 5. The germline V gene encodes CDR1 ENHRY and CDR2 SYGVKD. This CDR3 contains 17 residues. The CDR3 region is CAISESTGDGAKNIQYF. The CDR3 nucleotides read TGTGCCATCAGTGAGTCGACAGGGGATGGGGCCAAAAACATTCAGTACTTC.

This clonotype was recorded many times. The rearrangement links TRBV7-6 to TRBJ2-1; 11 bases are a match to TRBD2. Germline assignment: CDR1 SGHVS and CDR2 FNYEAQ. V was clipped by 3 bases and J by 5 bases; unmatched bases: 0. The CDR3 totals 14 residues. The CDR3 DNA follows: TGTGCCAGCAGCTTGACTAGCGGGGACAATGAGCAGTTCTTC. This sequence encodes CASSLTSGDNEQFF.

The chain couples TRBV12-3 or TRBV12-4 to TRBJ2-1, with 7 bases fitting TRBD2. The CDR3 consists of 18 residues. Trimming cost V 1 base and J 0 bases; bases outside gene matches: 9. The CDR3 region is CASSLVLGGSSSYNEQFF. CDR3 DNA sequence: TGTGCCAGCAGTTTAGTCTTGGGGGGGTCGAGCTCCTACAATGAGCAGTTCTTC.

This clonotype was counted many times. The junction and the germline gene differ at one end; a read error may be behind it. The chain has TRBV24-1 and TRBJ2-1, with D possibly matching TRBD2 (6 bases). The V gene's germline CDR1 is KGHDR and CDR2 SFDVKD. The CDR3 contains 13 residues. The CDR3 DNA reads as TGTTCCACGGAGGGAGTCCTGGGCAATGAGCAGTTCTTC. Protein sequence: CSTEGVLGNEQFF.

To note about this clonotype: This may be a read error, as it is one base from a much larger clone. The chain couples TRBV6-1 to TRBJ1-5; TRBD2 is a possible D gene (6 bases). The assigned J gene may be wrong: the sequence end matches TRBJ2-3 better. Germline V gives CDR1 MNHNS, CDR2 SASEGT. The CDR3 extends over 14 amino acids. Here the CDR3 DNA reads TGTGCCAGCAGTGTAGGAGGGTCAAATCAGCCCCAGTATTTT. It yields the protein CASSVGGSNQPQYF.

Concerning this clonotype itself: Germline and junction disagree at one end, which may indicate a read error. This sequence joins TRBV18 and TRBJ2-7, with TRBD2 matching 16 bases. This CDR3 comprises 17 residues. Looked up from germline, CDR1 is KGHSH and CDR2 is LQKENI. In DNA form, the CDR3 reads TGCGCCAGCTCGGGACTAGCGGGGGGGAGAAGCTCCTACGAGCAGTACTTC. This sequence encodes CASSGLAGGRSSYEQYF.

This clonotype came up many times. The genes are TRBV29-1 and TRBJ2-7; a possible D gene is TRBD1 (6 bases). V was clipped by 1 base and J by 3 bases, with 16 bases between them. The CDR3 covers 15 residues. From germline, CDR1 is SQVTM and CDR2 ANQGSEA. CDR3 region: CSVEGHRAKHYEQYF. For the CDR3, the DNA is TGCAGCGTTGAAGGTCACAGGGCGAAACACTACGAGCAGTACTTC.

This rearrangement joins TRBV7-9 to TRBJ2-7; D possibly corresponds to TRBD1 (5 bases). The CDR3 loop spans 16 amino acids. Trimming cost V 2 bases and J 4 bases, with 18 bases left between them. Germline V gene sequence: CDR1 SEHNR, CDR2 FQNEAQ (reference sequence). The chain's CDR3 is CASSLLSPGAVYEQYF. Here the CDR3 DNA reads TGTGCCAGCAGCTTACTTAGTCCTGGGGCCGTGTACGAGCAGTACTTC.

This clonotype showed up many times. This rearrangement joins TRBV12-3 or TRBV12-4 to TRBJ2-7, with D possibly being TRBD1 (6 bases). This CDR3 is 15 amino acids long. V was pared by 5 bases and J by 2 bases, with 16 bases between. The CDR3 is CASSPQGFRTYEQYF. In nucleotides, the CDR3 is TGTGCCAGCAGTCCACAGGGATTTAGGACCTACGAGCAGTACTTC.

This clonotype was seen a handful of times. This sequence joins TRBV12-5 and TRBJ2-7; D may be TRBD1 (7 bases). Germline V gene data show CDR1 as LGHNT and CDR2 as FRNRAP. CDR3 length: 12 amino acids. V was trimmed by 5 bases and J by 6 bases, leaving 11 bases between them. The CDR3 DNA sequence: TGTGCTAGTGGTCGACAGGGAGGCGAGCAGTACTTC. It codes for CASGRQGGEQYF.

V and J are TRBV7-9 and TRBJ2-7; no firm D call. The CDR3 loop spans 16 amino acids. CDR1 and CDR2 (germline): SEHNR, FQNEAQ (reference sequence). V gave up 5 bases and J gave up 0 bases, with 17 bases separating them. CDR3 nucleotides: TGTGCCAGCAGCCCCACCTTGGGCCCGACCTCCTACGAGCAGTACTTC. Amino acid sequence: CASSPTLGPTSYEQYF.